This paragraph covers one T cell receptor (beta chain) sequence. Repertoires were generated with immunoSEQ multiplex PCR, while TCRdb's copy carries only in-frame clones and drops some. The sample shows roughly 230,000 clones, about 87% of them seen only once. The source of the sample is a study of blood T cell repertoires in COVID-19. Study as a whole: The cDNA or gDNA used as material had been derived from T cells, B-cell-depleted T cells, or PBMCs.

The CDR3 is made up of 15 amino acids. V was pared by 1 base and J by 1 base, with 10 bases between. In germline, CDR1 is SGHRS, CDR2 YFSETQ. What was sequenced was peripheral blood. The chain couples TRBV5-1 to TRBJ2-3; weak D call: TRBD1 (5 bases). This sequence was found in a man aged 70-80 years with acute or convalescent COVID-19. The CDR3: CASSLRGMGTDTQYF. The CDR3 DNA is TGCGCCAGCAGCTTGAGGGGTATGGGCACAGATACGCAGTATTTT.